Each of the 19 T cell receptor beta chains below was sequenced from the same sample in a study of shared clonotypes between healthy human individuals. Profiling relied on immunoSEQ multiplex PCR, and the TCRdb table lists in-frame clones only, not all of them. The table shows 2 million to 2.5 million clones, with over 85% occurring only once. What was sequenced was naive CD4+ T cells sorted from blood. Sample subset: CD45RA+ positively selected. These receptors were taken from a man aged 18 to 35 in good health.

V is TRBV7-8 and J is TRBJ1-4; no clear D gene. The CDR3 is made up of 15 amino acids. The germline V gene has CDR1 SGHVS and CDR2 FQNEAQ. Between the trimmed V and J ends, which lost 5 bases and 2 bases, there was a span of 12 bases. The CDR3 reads CASSTRWETNEKLFF. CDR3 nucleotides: TGTGCCAGCAGCACTCGATGGGAGACTAATGAAAAACTGTTTTTT.

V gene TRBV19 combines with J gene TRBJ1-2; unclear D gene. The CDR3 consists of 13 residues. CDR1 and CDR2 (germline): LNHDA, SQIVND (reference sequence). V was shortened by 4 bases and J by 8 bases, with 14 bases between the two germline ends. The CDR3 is CASSTGLPPGYTF. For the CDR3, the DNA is TGTGCCAGTAGTACCGGCCTCCCGCCCGGCTACACCTTC. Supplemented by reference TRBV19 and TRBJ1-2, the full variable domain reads DGGITQSPKYLFRKEGQNVTLSCEQNLNHDAMYWYRQDPGQGLRLIYYSQIVNDFQKGDIAEGYSVSREKKESFPLTVTSAQKNPTAFYLCASSTGLPPGYTFGSGTRLTVV.

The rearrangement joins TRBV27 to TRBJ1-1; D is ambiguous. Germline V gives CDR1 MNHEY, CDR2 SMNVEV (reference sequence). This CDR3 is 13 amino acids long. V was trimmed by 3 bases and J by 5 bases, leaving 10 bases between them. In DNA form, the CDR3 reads TGTGCCAGCAGTTTCGACAAGTGGACTGAAGCTTTCTTT. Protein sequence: CASSFDKWTEAFF.

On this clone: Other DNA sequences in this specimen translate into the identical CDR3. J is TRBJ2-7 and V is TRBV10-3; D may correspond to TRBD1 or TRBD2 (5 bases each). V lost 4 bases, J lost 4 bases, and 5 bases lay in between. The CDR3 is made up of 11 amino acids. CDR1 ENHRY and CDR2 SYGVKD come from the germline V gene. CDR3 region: CAISGGYEQYF. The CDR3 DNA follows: TGTGCCATCAGTGGGGGGTACGAGCAGTACTTC.

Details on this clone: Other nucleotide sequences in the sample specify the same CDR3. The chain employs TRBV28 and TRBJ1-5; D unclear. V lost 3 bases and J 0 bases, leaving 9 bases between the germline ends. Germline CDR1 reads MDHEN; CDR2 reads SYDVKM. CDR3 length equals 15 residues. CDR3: CASSLAGYSNQPQHF. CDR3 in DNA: TGTGCCAGCAGTTTGGCGGGGTATAGCAATCAGCCCCAGCATTTT.

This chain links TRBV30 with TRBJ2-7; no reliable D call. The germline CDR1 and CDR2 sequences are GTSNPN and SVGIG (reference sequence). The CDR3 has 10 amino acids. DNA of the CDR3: TGTCCCACGGGCTCCTACGAGCAGTACTTC. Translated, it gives CPTGSYEQYF.

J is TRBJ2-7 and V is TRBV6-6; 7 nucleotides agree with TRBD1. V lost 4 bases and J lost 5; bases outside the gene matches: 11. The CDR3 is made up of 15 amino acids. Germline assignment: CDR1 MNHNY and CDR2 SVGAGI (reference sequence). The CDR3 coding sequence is TGTGCCAGCAGTTCCGTAGAGAGTACAGGGGACGAGCAGTACTTC. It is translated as CASSSVESTGDEQYF.

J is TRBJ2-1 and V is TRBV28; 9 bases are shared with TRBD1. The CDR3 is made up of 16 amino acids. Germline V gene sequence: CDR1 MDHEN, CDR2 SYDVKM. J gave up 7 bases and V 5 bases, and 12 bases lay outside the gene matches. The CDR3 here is CASSVAGTGSGNEQFF. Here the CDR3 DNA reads TGTGCCAGCAGTGTAGCCGGGACAGGGAGTGGTAATGAGCAGTTCTTC.

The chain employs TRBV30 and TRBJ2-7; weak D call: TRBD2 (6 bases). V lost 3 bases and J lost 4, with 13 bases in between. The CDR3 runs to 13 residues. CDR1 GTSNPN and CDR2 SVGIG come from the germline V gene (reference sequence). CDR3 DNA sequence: TGTGCCTGGAGCGCGGGACGGAATTACGAGCAGTACTTC. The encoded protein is CAWSAGRNYEQYF.

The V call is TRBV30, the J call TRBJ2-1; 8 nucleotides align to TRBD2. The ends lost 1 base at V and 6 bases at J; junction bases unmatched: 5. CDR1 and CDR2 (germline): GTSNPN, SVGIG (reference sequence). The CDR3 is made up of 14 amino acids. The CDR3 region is CAWSAGTSSNEQFF. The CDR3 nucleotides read TGTGCCTGGAGTGCCGGGACTAGTTCCAATGAGCAGTTCTTC. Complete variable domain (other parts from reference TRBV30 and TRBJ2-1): SQTIHQWPATLVQPVGSPLSLECTVEGTSNPNLYWYRQAAGRGLQLLFYSVGIGQISSEVPQNLSASRPQDRQFILSSKKLLLSDSGFYLCAWSAGTSSNEQFFGPGTRLTVL.

The CDR3 bases are TGTGCCAGCAGCCGAGGACAGGGGGCGCGTGGCTACACCTTC. Its translation: CASSRGQGARGYTF. The chain uses TRBV6-5 and TRBJ1-2, with 11 bases fitting TRBD1. V lost 6 bases to trimming and J lost 7 bases; unmatched junction nucleotides: 7. This CDR3 has 14 amino acids. Germline assignment: CDR1 MNHEY and CDR2 SVGAGI.

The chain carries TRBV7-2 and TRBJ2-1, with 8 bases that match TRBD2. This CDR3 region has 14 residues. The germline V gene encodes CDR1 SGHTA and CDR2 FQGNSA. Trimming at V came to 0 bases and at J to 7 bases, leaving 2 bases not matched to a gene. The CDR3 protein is CASSLAGRANEQFF. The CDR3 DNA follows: TGTGCCAGCAGCTTAGCCGGGAGGGCTAATGAGCAGTTCTTC.

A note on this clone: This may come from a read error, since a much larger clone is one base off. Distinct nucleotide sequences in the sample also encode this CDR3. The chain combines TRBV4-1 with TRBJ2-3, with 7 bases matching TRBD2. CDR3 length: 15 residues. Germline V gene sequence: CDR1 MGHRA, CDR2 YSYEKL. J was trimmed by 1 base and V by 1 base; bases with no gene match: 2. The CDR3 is CASSQGLAGTDTQYF. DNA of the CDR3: TGCGCCAGCAGCCAAGGTCTAGCGGGCACAGATACGCAGTATTTT.

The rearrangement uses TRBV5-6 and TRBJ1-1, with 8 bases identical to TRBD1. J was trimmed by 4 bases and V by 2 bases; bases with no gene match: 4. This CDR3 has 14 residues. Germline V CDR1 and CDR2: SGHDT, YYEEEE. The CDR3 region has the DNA TGTGCCAGCAGCTTTGGACAGGGATTCACTGAAGCTTTCTTT. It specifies CASSFGQGFTEAFF.

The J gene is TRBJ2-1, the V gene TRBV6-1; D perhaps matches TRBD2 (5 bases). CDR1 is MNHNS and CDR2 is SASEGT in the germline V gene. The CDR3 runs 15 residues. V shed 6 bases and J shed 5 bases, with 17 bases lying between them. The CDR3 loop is CASSRTQGKDNEQFF. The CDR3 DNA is TGTGCCAGCAGCCGGACTCAAGGTAAAGACAATGAGCAGTTCTTC.

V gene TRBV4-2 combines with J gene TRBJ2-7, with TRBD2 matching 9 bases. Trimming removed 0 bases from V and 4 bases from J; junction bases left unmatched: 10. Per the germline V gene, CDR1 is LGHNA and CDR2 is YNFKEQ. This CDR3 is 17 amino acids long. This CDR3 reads CASSQEPGTSRFYEQYF. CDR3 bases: TGTGCCAGCAGCCAAGAACCGGGGACTAGCAGATTTTACGAGCAGTACTTC.

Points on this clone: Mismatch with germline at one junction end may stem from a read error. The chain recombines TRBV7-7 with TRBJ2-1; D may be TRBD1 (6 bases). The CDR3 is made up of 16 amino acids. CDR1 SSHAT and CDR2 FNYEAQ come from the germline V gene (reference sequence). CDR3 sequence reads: CASSSKTGTSYNEQFF. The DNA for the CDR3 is TGTGCTAGCAGCAGCAAGACAGGTACATCCTACAATGAGCAGTTCTTC.

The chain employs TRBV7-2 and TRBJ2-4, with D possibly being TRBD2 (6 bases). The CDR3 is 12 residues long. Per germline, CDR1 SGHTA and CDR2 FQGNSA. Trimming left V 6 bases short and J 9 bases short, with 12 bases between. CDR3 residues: CASRVQGGIQYF. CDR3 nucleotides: TGTGCCAGCAGGGTTCAGGGAGGCATTCAGTACTTC.

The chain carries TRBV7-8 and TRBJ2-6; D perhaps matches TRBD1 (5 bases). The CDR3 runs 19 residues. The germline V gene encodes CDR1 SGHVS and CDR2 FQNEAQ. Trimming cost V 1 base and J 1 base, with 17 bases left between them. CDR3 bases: TGTGCCAGCAGCTTAGTTAGGGGCGGTGGGAAGTCTGGGGCCAACGTCCTGACTTTC. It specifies CASSLVRGGGKSGANVLTF.